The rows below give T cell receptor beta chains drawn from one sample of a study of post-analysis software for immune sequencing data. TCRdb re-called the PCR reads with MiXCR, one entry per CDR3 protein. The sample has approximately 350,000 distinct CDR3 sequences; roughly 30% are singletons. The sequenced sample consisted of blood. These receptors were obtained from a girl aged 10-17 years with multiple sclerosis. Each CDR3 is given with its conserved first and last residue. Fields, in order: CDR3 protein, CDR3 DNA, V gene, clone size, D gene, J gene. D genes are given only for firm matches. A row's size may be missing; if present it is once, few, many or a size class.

CASSISGGNYEQYF | TGTGCCAGCAGCATTAGCGGGGGGAACTACGAGCAGTACTTC | TRBV13 | few | TRBD2 | TRBJ2-7
CAWSGNMASYEQYF | TGTGCCTGGAGTGGAAATATGGCCTCCTACGAGCAGTACTTC | TRBV30 | . | . | TRBJ2-7
CAISESGTGGNEQFF | TGTGCCATCAGTGAGTCCGGGACAGGGGGTAATGAGCAGTTCTTC | TRBV10-3 | few | TRBD1 | TRBJ2-1
CASSQETGSPSKNIQYF | TGCGCCAGCAGCCAAGAAACAGGATCTCCATCCAAAAACATTCAGTACTTC | TRBV4-1 | . | . | TRBJ2-4
CASSYGDTEIYGYTF | TGTGCCAGCAGTTACGGGGACACGGAAATCTATGGCTACACCTTC | TRBV6-2/TRBV6-3 | . | . | TRBJ1-2
CSAREGGTGRAEQFF | TGCAGTGCTAGAGAGGGAGGGACAGGGAGGGCTGAGCAGTTCTTC | TRBV20-1 | . | TRBD1 | TRBJ2-1
CASSYSLLRVTDTQYF | TGTGCCAGCAGTTACTCGCTGTTAAGAGTCACAGATACGCAGTATTTT | TRBV6-2/TRBV6-3 | few | . | TRBJ2-3
CASSFAGGNYGYTF | TGTGCCAGCAGTTTCGCGGGAGGAAACTATGGCTACACCTTC | TRBV28 | . | . | TRBJ1-2
CAISASGYNEQFF | TGTGCCATCAGTGCCTCGGGCTACAATGAGCAGTTCTTC | TRBV10-3 | . | . | TRBJ2-1
CASSMTGRETQYF | TGTGCCAGCAGTATGACAGGGCGGGAGACCCAGTACTTC | TRBV12-3/TRBV12-4 | few | TRBD1 | TRBJ2-5
CASSFSGTSVGEQFF | TGTGCCAGCAGCTTTTCGGGGACTAGCGTAGGTGAGCAGTTCTTC | TRBV11-2 | few | TRBD2 | TRBJ2-1
CASSPGTDFYGYTF | TGCGCCAGCAGCCCTGGGACAGACTTCTATGGCTACACCTTC | TRBV5-1 | . | TRBD1 | TRBJ1-2
CASSQSSGSNEKLFF | TGTGCCAGCAGCCAATCGTCAGGATCTAATGAAAAACTGTTTTTT | TRBV16 | . | . | TRBJ1-4
CASSPPAGLPGTDTQYF | TGTGCCAGCTCACCACCGGCGGGACTACCGGGCACAGATACGCAGTATTTT | TRBV18 | . | TRBD2 | TRBJ2-3
CASSSSALQETQYF | TGTGCCAGCTCTTCGTCAGCGCTCCAAGAGACCCAGTACTTC | TRBV7-2 | few | . | TRBJ2-5
CASSSLETGELFF | TGTGCCAGCAGCTCTTTGGAGACCGGGGAGCTGTTTTTT | TRBV7-9 | once | . | TRBJ2-2
CASSPRGRGLYNEQFF | TGTGCCAGCAGCCCCCGGGGGCGGGGACTCTACAATGAGCAGTTCTTC | TRBV9 | few | . | TRBJ2-1
CSVAGQGGAEAFF | TGCAGCGTCGCCGGACAGGGGGGGGCTGAAGCTTTCTTT | TRBV29-1 | many | TRBD1 | TRBJ1-1
CSARSPGGAGGKYNEQFF | TGCAGTGCTAGGAGCCCGGGGGGAGCGGGGGGGAAATACAATGAGCAGTTCTTC | TRBV20-1 | . | TRBD2 | TRBJ2-1
CASSEQGNSDYGYTF | TGTGCCAGCAGTGAACAGGGAAATTCTGACTATGGCTACACCTTC | TRBV12-3/TRBV12-4 | . | . | TRBJ1-2
CARFGGNTEAFF | TGCGCCAGGTTCGGGGGGAACACTGAAGCTTTCTTT | TRBV10-2 | few | . | TRBJ1-1
CASSARGWRTSGDEQFF | TGTGCCAGCAGTGCTAGGGGTTGGAGGACTAGCGGGGATGAGCAGTTCTTC | TRBV6-1 | few | TRBD2 | TRBJ2-1
CASSQDRGTGEGYGYTF | TGTGCCAGCAGCCAAGATCGCGGGACAGGGGAGGGCTATGGCTACACCTTC | TRBV4-2 | . | TRBD1 | TRBJ1-2
CASSIPRLMVGDYNEQFF | TGTGCCAGCAGCATACCTAGACTAATGGTGGGGGACTACAATGAGCAGTTCTTC | TRBV7-2 | . | . | TRBJ2-1
CASSPVTGQETQYF | TGTGCCAGCAGTCCGGTCACAGGCCAAGAGACCCAGTACTTC | TRBV12-3/TRBV12-4 | few | . | TRBJ2-5
CASSLVQDSYEQYF | TGTGCCAGCAGTTTAGTGCAGGATTCCTACGAGCAGTACTTC | TRBV12-3/TRBV12-4 | few | . | TRBJ2-7
CSARKIEGSGANVLTF | TGCAGTGCTAGAAAAATAGAAGGCTCTGGGGCCAACGTCCTGACTTTC | TRBV20-1 | few | . | TRBJ2-6
CASSLMTLEEKLFF | TGTGCCAGCAGTTTGATGACATTAGAGGAAAAACTGTTTTTT | TRBV12-3/TRBV12-4 | . | . | TRBJ1-4
CASSFFTGGGEQFF | TGTGCCAGCAGCTTTTTTACGGGGGGAGGCGAGCAGTTCTTC | TRBV7-3 | . | TRBD2 | TRBJ2-1
CASSDPGGKSRNSPLHF | TGTGCCAGCAGTGACCCAGGGGGTAAATCGAGGAATTCACCCCTCCACTTT | TRBV6-1 | . | TRBD1 | TRBJ1-6
CASSSDRPYTEAFF | TGTGCCAGCAGCTCCGACAGGCCCTACACTGAAGCTTTCTTT | TRBV7-8 | . | . | TRBJ1-1
CASSLGYQETQYF | TGTGCCAGCAGCTTAGGCTACCAAGAGACCCAGTACTTC | TRBV11-2 | many | . | TRBJ2-5
CASSQGLGRANVLTF | TGCGCCAGCAGCCAAGGGCTGGGGAGGGCCAACGTCCTGACTTTC | TRBV4-3 | few | . | TRBJ2-6
CASSHSSGGGDTQYF | TGTGCCAGCAGCCATTCTAGCGGGGGTGGAGATACGCAGTATTTT | TRBV3-1 | . | TRBD2 | TRBJ2-3
CASSGHLDRAEETQYF | TGTGCCAGCAGTGGACATCTGGACAGGGCAGAAGAGACCCAGTACTTC | TRBV6-4 | . | TRBD1 | TRBJ2-5
CASSPYGGGIGANVLTF | TGTGCCAGCAGCCCTTATGGCGGGGGGATCGGGGCCAACGTCCTGACTTTC | TRBV28 | few | TRBD2 | TRBJ2-6
CATSRDWGQETQYF | TGTGCCACCAGCAGAGATTGGGGCCAAGAGACCCAGTACTTC | TRBV15 | . | . | TRBJ2-5
CSARGQEAAANYGYTF | TGCAGTGCTAGAGGCCAGGAGGCGGCCGCTAACTATGGCTACACCTTC | TRBV20-1 | . | . | TRBJ1-2
CASSLAEWTGDEQYF | TGTGCCAGCAGCTTAGCGGAATGGACAGGGGACGAGCAGTACTTC | TRBV7-9 | few | TRBD1 | TRBJ2-7
CASRVGPDRGSGYTF | TGCGCCAGCAGGGTGGGACCGGATCGGGGAAGTGGCTACACCTTC | TRBV5-1 | . | . | TRBJ1-2
CASSLSGGSGGYGYTF | TGTGCCAGCAGCTTATCTGGGGGGTCCGGCGGCTATGGCTACACCTTC | TRBV7-2 | many | . | TRBJ1-2
CASSSRQAAAYNSPLHF | TGTGCCAGCAGCTCACGACAGGCGGCAGCCTATAATTCACCCCTCCACTTT | TRBV5-6 | . | . | TRBJ1-6
CSVEDRVGGEQYF | TGCAGCGTTGAAGATCGTGTTGGCGGCGAGCAGTACTTC | TRBV29-1 | . | . | TRBJ2-7
CASSPRSGYGYTF | TGTGCCAGCAGCCCTAGGTCGGGCTATGGCTACACCTTC | TRBV7-3 | . | . | TRBJ1-2
CASSQDTGRMTDTQYF | TGCGCCAGCAGCCAAGATACAGGGCGAATGACAGATACGCAGTATTTT | TRBV4-1 | . | . | TRBJ2-3
CASSLRPQGTQYF | TGTGCCAGCAGTTTACGGCCTCAGGGTACGCAGTATTTT | TRBV27 | . | . | TRBJ2-3
CASSVGPNRGDEQFF | TGTGCCAGCAGCGTAGGCCCCAACAGGGGCGATGAGCAGTTCTTC | TRBV9 | few | TRBD1 | TRBJ2-1
CASSSPLTGPNQPQHF | TGTGCCAGCAGTTCCCCTCTGACAGGGCCCAATCAGCCCCAGCATTTT | TRBV6-2/TRBV6-3 | . | TRBD1 | TRBJ1-5
CASSRDGGVNTF | TGTGCCAGCAGTAGGGATGGGGGGGTCAACACCTTC | TRBV6-5 | . | . | TRBJ1-2
CASSTSGVKDTQYF | TGTGCCAGCAGCACTAGCGGAGTGAAAGATACGCAGTATTTT | TRBV7-9 | . | TRBD2 | TRBJ2-3
CASSYSAAATNEKLFF | TGTGCCAGCAGTTACTCTGCGGCAGCAACTAATGAAAAACTGTTTTTT | TRBV6-5 | many | . | TRBJ1-4
CASSLNRGLVEEKLFF | TGTGCCAGCAGCTTGAACAGGGGATTGGTGGAGGAAAAACTGTTTTTT | TRBV5-5 | . | TRBD1 | TRBJ1-4
CASSGRVIRYNEQFF | TGTGCCAGCAGTGGCAGGGTCATCCGATACAATGAGCAGTTCTTC | TRBV28 | . | . | TRBJ2-1
CAITRDRDSNQPQHF | TGTGCCATCACCAGGGACAGGGATAGCAATCAGCCCCAGCATTTT | TRBV10-3 | . | TRBD1 | TRBJ1-5
CASSPRTGYGYTF | TGTGCCAGCAGTCCACGGACGGGTTATGGCTACACCTTC | TRBV6-6 | many | . | TRBJ1-2
CASSQITSTEAFF | TGTGCCAGCAGTCAGATCACTAGCACTGAAGCTTTCTTT | TRBV7-6 | . | . | TRBJ1-1
CSAGYRDFQETQYF | TGCAGTGCGGGATACCGGGACTTCCAAGAGACCCAGTACTTC | TRBV20-1 | few | . | TRBJ2-5